Shown below are 8 T cell receptor beta chains from a single sample sequenced in a study of control samples from healthy donors and cancer patients. Libraries were prepared by immunoSEQ multiplex PCR; TCRdb keeps only in-frame clonotypes and omits some of them. The top ten hold approximately 2% of the sample, which has roughly 99,000 clones, roughly four fifths seen once. Specimen: blood. The receptors were sampled from a man in his sixties in good health.

The chain has TRBV7-8 and TRBJ2-3; 8 nucleotides agree with TRBD2. The CDR3 sequence is 17 residues long. Looked up from germline, CDR1 is SGHVS and CDR2 is FQNEAQ. The V segment lost 1 base and the J segment 2 bases; nucleotides outside the gene matches: 8. CDR3 residues: CASSLVGTSGSTDTQYF. The CDR3 nucleotides are TGTGCCAGCAGCTTAGTAGGGACTAGTGGGTCCACAGATACGCAGTATTTT.

This chain links TRBV28 with TRBJ2-3; D uncertain. The germline V gene encodes CDR1 MDHEN and CDR2 SYDVKM. The CDR3 extends over 14 amino acids. Trimming took off 5 bases at V and 2 bases at J, with 11 bases between the two ends. The CDR3 bases are TGTGCCAGCAGTCCCACGTTACACACAGATACGCAGTATTTT. Protein: CASSPTLHTDTQYF.

The genes are TRBV27 and TRBJ2-2; tentative D call: TRBD1 (5 bases). CDR3 length equals 14 residues. Trimming left V 5 bases short and J 2 bases short, with 9 bases between. CDR1 MNHEY and CDR2 SMNVEV come from the germline V gene (reference sequence). The CDR3 reads CASSGHKNTGELFF. In nucleotides, the CDR3 is TGTGCCAGCAGTGGACATAAAAACACCGGGGAGCTGTTTTTT.

The V call is TRBV25-1, the J call TRBJ1-1; 9 bases are a match to TRBD1. The CDR3 loop spans 13 amino acids. Trimming removed 8 bases from V and 5 bases from J; junction bases left unmatched: 6. Germline CDR1 is MGHDK and CDR2 is SYGVNS. The CDR3 here is CASSGTGKTEAFF. CDR3 bases: TGTGCCAGCTCCGGGACAGGGAAAACTGAAGCTTTCTTT.

The chain recombines TRBV11-3 with TRBJ2-3; D tentatively reads TRBD1 or TRBD2 (5 bases each). Germline V gene data show CDR1 as SGHNT and CDR2 as YENEEA. The CDR3 runs to 14 residues. V lost 5 bases and J 2 bases, leaving 11 bases between the germline ends. In DNA, the CDR3 is TGTGCCAGCAGCCGGGACGGGCCCACAGATACGCAGTATTTT. Translation gives CASSRDGPTDTQYF.

V is TRBV4-1 and J is TRBJ2-7; 8 positions agree with TRBD2. This CDR3 region has 18 residues. CDR1 and CDR2 from the germline V gene are MGHRA and YSYEKL. V was pared by 1 base and J by 7 bases, with 18 bases of the junction left unmatched. The CDR3 is CASSQGPSPSGGLREQYF. The CDR3 nucleotides read TGCGCCAGCAGCCAAGGTCCCTCCCCCAGCGGGGGCCTGCGGGAGCAGTACTTC.

The rearrangement uses TRBV20-1 and TRBJ2-7; D is ambiguous. V lost 2 bases and J 3 bases, leaving 5 bases between the germline ends. The CDR3 runs to 11 residues. The germline gives CDR1 DFQATT, CDR2 SNEGSKA (reference sequence). The CDR3 nucleotides read TGCAGTGCTAGATTTCTCTACGAGCAGTACTTC. Residues: CSARFLYEQYF.

The sample holds one count of this clone. The chain couples TRBV19 to TRBJ2-3; D gene unclear. Looked up from germline, CDR1 is LNHDA and CDR2 is SQIVND (reference sequence). The CDR3 spans 11 residues. Trimming shortened V by 6 bases and J by 8 bases, and 9 bases separated the two germline ends. CDR3 amino acids: CASSTTGTQYF. The CDR3 nucleotides read TGTGCCAGTAGCACAACCGGTACGCAGTATTTT.